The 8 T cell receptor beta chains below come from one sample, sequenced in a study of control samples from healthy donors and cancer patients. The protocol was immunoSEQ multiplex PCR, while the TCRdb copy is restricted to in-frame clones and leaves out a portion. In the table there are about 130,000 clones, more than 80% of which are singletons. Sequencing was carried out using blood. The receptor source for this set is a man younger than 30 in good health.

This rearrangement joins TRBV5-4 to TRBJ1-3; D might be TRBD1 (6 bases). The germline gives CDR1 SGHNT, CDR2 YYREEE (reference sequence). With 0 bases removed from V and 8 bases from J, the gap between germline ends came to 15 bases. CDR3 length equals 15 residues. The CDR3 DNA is TGTGCCAGCAGCTTGGCCGGGGGCGCGACACACACCATATATTTT. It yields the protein CASSLAGGATHTIYF.

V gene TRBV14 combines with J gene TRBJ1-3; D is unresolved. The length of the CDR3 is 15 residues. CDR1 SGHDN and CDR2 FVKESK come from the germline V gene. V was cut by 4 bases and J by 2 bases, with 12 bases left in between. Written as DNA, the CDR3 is TGTGCCAGCAGCCGAACGGAGAGACCTGGAAACACCATATATTTT. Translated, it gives CASSRTERPGNTIYF.

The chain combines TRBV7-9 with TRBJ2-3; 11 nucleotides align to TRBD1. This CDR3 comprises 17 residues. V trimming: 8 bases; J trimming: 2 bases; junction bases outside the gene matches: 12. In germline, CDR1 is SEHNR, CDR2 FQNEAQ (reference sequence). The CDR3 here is CASGGSGTGGYTDTQYF. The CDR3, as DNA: TGTGCCAGCGGAGGGTCCGGGACAGGGGGATACACAGATACGCAGTATTTT.

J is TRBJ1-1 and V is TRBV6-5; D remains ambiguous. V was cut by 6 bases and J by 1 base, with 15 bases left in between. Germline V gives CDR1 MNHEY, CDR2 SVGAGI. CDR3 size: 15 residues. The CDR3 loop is CASRADWGQNTEAFF. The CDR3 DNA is TGTGCCAGCAGGGCTGACTGGGGTCAGAACACTGAAGCTTTCTTT.

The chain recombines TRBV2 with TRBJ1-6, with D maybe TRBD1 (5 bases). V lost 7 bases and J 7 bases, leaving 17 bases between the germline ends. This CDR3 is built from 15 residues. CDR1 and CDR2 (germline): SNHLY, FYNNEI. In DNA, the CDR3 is TGTGCCAGCACGACCAGGGTGGCGGCGAATTCACCCCTCCACTTT. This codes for CASTTRVAANSPLHF. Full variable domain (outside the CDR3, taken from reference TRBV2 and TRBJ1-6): EPEVTQTPSHQVTQMGQEVILRCVPISNHLYFYWYRQILGQKVEFLVSFYNNEISEKSEIFDDQFSVERPDGSNFTLKIRSTKLEDSAMYFCASTTRVAANSPLHFGNGTRLTVT.

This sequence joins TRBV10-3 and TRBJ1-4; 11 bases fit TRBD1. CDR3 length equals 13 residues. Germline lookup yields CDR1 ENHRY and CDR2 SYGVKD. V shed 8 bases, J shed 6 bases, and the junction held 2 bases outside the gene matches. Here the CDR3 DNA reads TGTGCCATCGGGACAGGGGGGGATGAAAAACTGTTTTTT. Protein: CAIGTGGDEKLFF.

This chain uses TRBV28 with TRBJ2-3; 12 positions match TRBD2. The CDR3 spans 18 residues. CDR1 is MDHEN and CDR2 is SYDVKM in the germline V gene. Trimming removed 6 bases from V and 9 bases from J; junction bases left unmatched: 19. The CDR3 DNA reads TGTGCCAGCAGCTACCCCTCTAGCGGGGGGGGCCCCAGTCGGACGCAGTATTTT. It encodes CASSYPSSGGGPSRTQYF.

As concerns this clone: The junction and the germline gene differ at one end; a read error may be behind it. The CDR3 is CASSLEGERRNTEAFF. The CDR3 DNA is TGTGCCAGCAGCCTAGAGGGGGAGAGGAGGAACACTGAAGCTTTCTTT. The chain employs TRBV11-3 and TRBJ1-1; the D gene is possibly TRBD1 (6 bases). Looked up from germline, CDR1 is SGHNT and CDR2 is YENEEA. This CDR3 has 16 residues.